The 26 T cell receptor beta chains below were found in one sample sequenced in a study of shared clonotypes between healthy human individuals. Libraries were prepared by immunoSEQ multiplex PCR; TCRdb keeps only in-frame clonotypes and omits some of them. The table records hundreds of thousands of clones, 85% to 95% of them present only once. CD45RO-negative cells were positively selected for CCR7, leaving out terminally differentiated effector memory CD45RA+ cells. The sample was naive CD8+ T cells sorted from blood. The receptors originated from a woman aged 25 to 39 in good health.

In DNA form, the CDR3 reads TGTGCCAGCAGTACACACGGACAGGGGAGGCAGGGCTATGGCTACACCTTC. The encoded protein is CASSTHGQGRQGYGYTF. The V gene is TRBV28, the J gene TRBJ1-2; 9 bases align to TRBD1. With V trimmed by 5 bases and J by 4 bases, 14 bases remained unmatched. The CDR3 totals 17 residues. Looked up from germline, CDR1 is MDHEN and CDR2 is SYDVKM.

This clone was recorded only once. The CDR3 sequence: CARMDVAGSTDTQYF. CDR3 nucleotides: TGTGCCAGGATGGACGTAGCGGGAAGCACAGATACGCAGTATTTT. V gene TRBV2 combines with J gene TRBJ2-3; TRBD2 aligns across 8 bases. The J segment lost 0 bases and the V segment lost 9 bases, leaving 8 bases of the junction unmatched. From germline, CDR1 is SNHLY and CDR2 FYNNEI. This CDR3 has 15 residues.

This chain uses TRBV27 with TRBJ2-7; 10 positions agree with TRBD1. The CDR3 consists of 14 residues. The V gene's germline CDR1 is MNHEY and CDR2 SMNVEV (reference sequence). Unmatched junction bases numbered 10, after V lost 7 bases and J lost 7 bases. CDR3 nucleotides: TGTGCCAGCACCCCGGGACAGGGGCTGCGGGAGCAGTACTTC. It is translated as CASTPGQGLREQYF.

This clone was detected only once. The rearrangement joins TRBV5-6 to TRBJ2-1; D remains unclear. Germline CDR1 SGHDT, CDR2 YYEEEE. The CDR3 runs to 12 residues. V was cut by 4 bases and J by 7 bases, with 9 bases left in between. CDR3 amino acids: CASSLPGNEQFF. The DNA of the CDR3 is TGTGCCAGCAGCCTACCAGGAAATGAGCAGTTCTTC.

This rearrangement joins TRBV29-1 to TRBJ2-1; TRBD2 matches 11 bases. The V gene's germline CDR1 is SQVTM and CDR2 ANQGSEA. The V gene end was trimmed by 7 bases and the J gene end by 5 bases; junction bases not matched to a gene: 4. This CDR3 contains 13 residues. CDR3 loop: CSAGTSGHNEQFF. As DNA, the CDR3 is TGCAGCGCGGGGACTAGCGGACACAATGAGCAGTTCTTC.

This sequence joins TRBV28 and TRBJ2-7; tentative D call: TRBD2 (5 bases). The CDR3 covers 14 residues. The V gene lost 2 bases and the J gene lost 6 bases, with 14 bases spanning the gap. Germline V lookup: CDR1 MDHEN, CDR2 SYDVKM. DNA of the CDR3: TGTGCCAGCAGTTTACCAGAAGCGGTTGGCGAGCAGTACTTC. Its protein is CASSLPEAVGEQYF.

This clone is a singleton in its sample. DNA of the CDR3: TGTGCCAGCAGCTTAGTCTTAAAAGAGACCCAGTACTTC. It is translated as CASSLVLKETQYF. The chain recombines TRBV11-2 with TRBJ2-5; no definite D call. Germline-derived CDR1 and CDR2 are SGHAT and FQNNGV. Deletions cut 1 base from V and 3 bases from J, with 6 bases between. The CDR3 is made up of 13 amino acids.

This rearrangement joins TRBV6-6 to TRBJ1-1, with D tentatively TRBD1 (5 bases). This CDR3 is built from 14 residues. Trimming shortened V by 2 bases and J by 5 bases, and 12 bases separated the two germline ends. From germline, CDR1 is MNHNY and CDR2 SVGAGI (reference sequence). The CDR3 DNA reads TGTGCCAGCAGTTACGGAGAGGGGCGAACTGAAGCTTTCTTT. Translation: CASSYGEGRTEAFF.

As to this clone: Other DNA variants within this sample encode the same CDR3. V and J are TRBV27 and TRBJ2-2; D may match TRBD1 or TRBD2 (5 bases each). Germline CDR1 MNHEY, CDR2 SMNVEV (reference sequence). CDR3 length: 13 residues. The V end lost 2 bases, the J end lost 4 bases, and 5 bases lay between the germline ends. Written as DNA, the CDR3 is TGTGCCAGCAGTTTAGGGGGCACCGGGGAGCTGTTTTTT. This codes for CASSLGGTGELFF.

The genes are TRBV5-4 and TRBJ2-3; possible D gene TRBD1, 6 bases. Trimming took off 2 bases at V and 2 bases at J, with 12 bases between the two ends. Germline lookup yields CDR1 SGHNT and CDR2 YYREEE (reference sequence). The CDR3 has 15 residues. As DNA, the CDR3 is TGTGCCAGCAGCTTTGGCTGGGACAACACAGATACGCAGTATTTT. It specifies CASSFGWDNTDTQYF.

The chain recombines TRBV4-2 with TRBJ2-7, with 12 bases aligning to TRBD2. The CDR3 covers 15 residues. With V trimmed by 5 bases and J by 3 bases, 5 bases remained unmatched. The germline CDR1 and CDR2 sequences are LGHNA and YNFKEQ. CDR3 amino acids: CASSDGTSGFYEQYF. The CDR3 DNA sequence: TGTGCCAGCAGCGACGGGACTAGCGGGTTCTACGAGCAGTACTTC.

The genes are TRBV19 and TRBJ2-3, with D unclear. CDR1 is LNHDA, CDR2 SQIVND, per germline (reference sequence). The CDR3 is 13 residues long. V was shortened by 0 bases and J by 5 bases, with 6 bases between the two germline ends. CDR3 coding DNA: TGTGCCAGTAGTATAGACCCGATAGATACGCAGTATTTT. It codes for CASSIDPIDTQYF.

This CDR3 is CASSQGQGYGYTF. CDR3 in DNA: TGCGCCAGCAGCCAAGGGCAGGGTTATGGCTACACCTTC. V usage is TRBV4-1 and J usage is TRBJ1-2, with D perhaps TRBD1 (5 bases). Germline V gene data show CDR1 as MGHRA and CDR2 as YSYEKL. Between the trimmed V and J ends, which lost 1 base and 5 bases, there was a span of 8 bases. CDR3 length: 13 amino acids.

The V gene is TRBV5-1, the J gene TRBJ1-1; possibly TRBD1 for D (6 bases). The CDR3 length is 13 residues. Trimming stripped 6 bases from V and 3 bases from J, with 12 bases between. Germline CDR1 is SGHRS and CDR2 is YFSETQ. The CDR3 sequence is CASTQGGDTEAFF. The CDR3 DNA reads TGCGCCAGCACACAAGGGGGTGACACTGAAGCTTTCTTT.

This chain links TRBV10-1 with TRBJ1-1; 12 positions match TRBD1. The V and J ends lost 6 bases and 2 bases, in that order; junction bases with no gene match: 4. CDR1 is WNHNN, CDR2 SYGVQD, per germline (reference sequence). The CDR3 is 15 amino acids. CDR3 residues: CASSAGTGGNTEAFF. CDR3 in DNA: TGCGCCAGCAGCGCCGGGACAGGGGGCAACACTGAAGCTTTCTTT.

The chain carries TRBV19 and TRBJ2-1; TRBD2 matches at 12 bases. Losses at the gene ends were 6 bases for V and 4 bases for J; bases not matched to a gene: 4. This CDR3 has 15 amino acids. CDR1 is LNHDA and CDR2 is SQIVND in the germline V gene (reference sequence). The CDR3: CASSLLAGGYNEQFF. The DNA of the CDR3 is TGTGCCAGTAGCCTACTAGCGGGAGGATACAATGAGCAGTTCTTC.

J is TRBJ2-5 and V is TRBV2; D not certain. Per germline, CDR1 SNHLY and CDR2 FYNNEI. Between the trimmed V and J ends, which lost 0 bases and 11 bases, there was a span of 13 bases. The CDR3 runs 13 residues. In DNA form, the CDR3 reads TGTGCCAGCAGTGAAGCCCTCTGGTGGTGGCAGTACTTC. Translated, it gives CASSEALWWWQYF. The full variable domain, in which reference TRBV2 and TRBJ2-5 provide the parts outside the CDR3, is EPEVTQTPSHQVTQMGQEVILRCVPISNHLYFYWYRQILGQKVEFLVSFYNNEISEKSEIFDDQFSVERPDGSNFTLKIRSTKLEDSAMYFCASSEALWWWQYFGPGTRLLVL.

This clone has just one count. The chain combines TRBV7-6 with TRBJ2-5, with D unclear. The CDR3 is 13 residues long. The germline V gene encodes CDR1 SGHVS and CDR2 FNYEAQ. The V gene lost 2 bases and the J gene lost 5 bases, with 9 bases spanning the gap. CDR3 nucleotide sequence: TGTGCCAGCAGCTTAAGGGTCGGGGAGACCCAGTACTTC. Its protein product is CASSLRVGETQYF.

The chain's CDR3 is CASSWGGSTDTQYF. CDR3 bases: TGTGCCAGCAGCTGGGGGGGGAGCACAGATACGCAGTATTTT. The J gene is TRBJ2-3, the V gene TRBV13, with 7 bases that match TRBD2. The CDR3 is 14 residues long. The V gene end was trimmed by 4 bases and the J gene end by 0 bases; junction bases not matched to a gene: 1. Germline-derived CDR1 and CDR2 are PRHDT and FYEKMQ (reference sequence).

The chain carries TRBV27 and TRBJ1-5; the D gene is possibly TRBD1 (5 bases). In germline, CDR1 is MNHEY, CDR2 SMNVEV (reference sequence). The CDR3 is made up of 14 amino acids. Trimming removed 3 bases from V and 3 bases from J, with 9 bases in between. The CDR3 spells CASSFSGPNQPQHF. Here the CDR3 DNA reads TGTGCCAGCAGTTTTTCAGGGCCCAATCAGCCCCAGCATTTT.

This chain links TRBV12-1 with TRBJ2-1; TRBD2 is taken as the D call from the table, unchecked against the DNA. TRBV12-1 is deemed a pseudogene. The CDR3 extends over 15 amino acids. The CDR3 region has the DNA TGTGCCAGCAGCTTTTTCCCTAGCTCCTACAATGAGCAGTTCTTC. Translated: CASSFFPSSYNEQFF.

The V call is TRBV6-4, the J call TRBJ1-5; 7 positions match TRBD1. CDR3 length: 14 residues. The germline gives CDR1 MRHNA, CDR2 SNTAGT. The ends lost 10 bases at V and 0 bases at J; junction bases unmatched: 6. CDR3 in amino acids: CATAGTVSNQPQHF. Here the CDR3 DNA reads TGTGCCACCGCCGGGACAGTTAGCAATCAGCCCCAGCATTTT.

This clone was seen just once. The chain carries TRBV13 and TRBJ2-1; D uncertain. This CDR3 has 15 amino acids. Trimming shortened V by 2 bases and J by 5 bases, and 13 bases separated the two germline ends. The germline gives CDR1 PRHDT, CDR2 FYEKMQ (reference sequence). CDR3 loop: CASSLLSSPDNEQFF. For the CDR3, the DNA is TGTGCCAGCAGCTTACTGAGCTCGCCCGACAATGAGCAGTTCTTC.

The V gene is TRBV4-2, the J gene TRBJ1-1, with no clear D. Germline V gives CDR1 LGHNA, CDR2 YNFKEQ. With 0 bases removed from V and 5 bases from J, the gap between germline ends came to 10 bases. The CDR3 consists of 14 residues. CDR3 DNA: TGTGCCAGCAGCCAAGAGCACGGCAGGACTGAAGCTTTCTTT. This translates into CASSQEHGRTEAFF.

CDR3: CASSFWDDSYEQYF. The CDR3 bases are TGTGCCAGCAGCTTTTGGGACGACTCCTACGAGCAGTACTTC. The chain combines TRBV7-2 with TRBJ2-7; possibly TRBD1 or TRBD2 for D (5 bases each). Per germline, CDR1 SGHTA and CDR2 FQGNSA. The CDR3 runs 14 residues. Trimming cost V 3 bases and J 0 bases, with 9 bases left between them. Complete variable domain (other parts from reference TRBV7-2 and TRBJ2-7): GAGVSQSPSNKVTEKGKDVELRCDPISGHTALYWYRQSLGQGLEFLIYFQGNSAPDKSGLPSDRFSAERTGGSVSTLTIQRTQQEDSAVYLCASSFWDDSYEQYFGPGTRLTVT.

A single count supports this clone. The chain combines TRBV28 with TRBJ2-3; D possibly corresponds to TRBD2 (5 bases). The CDR3 has 16 residues. V dropped 1 base and J dropped 6 bases, with 17 bases sitting between them. The germline V gene has CDR1 MDHEN and CDR2 SYDVKM. CDR3 region: CASSLYLTKVTDTQYF. DNA of the CDR3: TGTGCCAGCAGTTTATACCTGACTAAGGTCACGGATACGCAGTATTTT.